This T cell receptor beta chain was recorded in a study of cytomegalovirus exposure and HLA in healthy donors. Broader study findings: As was reported, the classifier diagnosed cytomegalovirus status with high specificity and sensitivity. Later, TCR association rates were found to vary by HLA locus, highest for DRB1 and lowest for HLA-C. TCR beta V- and J-gene trimming was later associated with a missense DCLRE1C variant.

PCR involved 60 Vbeta and 13 Jbeta primers. Measured with immunoSEQ multiplex PCR; TCRdb has only the in-frame clones, and not every one. The table shows roughly 150,000 clones, with 60% to 80% occurring only once. CDR1 SGHRS and CDR2 YFSETQ come from the germline V gene. V lost 3 bases and J lost 1; bases outside the gene matches: 3. CDR3 length: 15 residues. Worth noting for this clone: Its specificity is not known. This same CDR3 is encoded by further DNA sequences in the sample.

This TCR came from a male donor in good health and CMV-seronegative. Sequencing input: PBMCs. The V call is TRBV5-1, the J call TRBJ2-2, with 7 bases that match TRBD1. CDR3 DNA sequence: TGCGCCAGCAGCTCCAGGACAGGGAACACCGGGGAGCTGTTTTTT. It translates to CASSSRTGNTGELFF.